Listed below are T cell receptor beta chains from one sample, sequenced in a study of blood T cell repertoires in COVID-19. This table comes from immunoSEQ multiplex PCR, and its TCRdb copy is limited to in-frame clones, with some not included. Of approximately 75,000 clones in the sample, 80% to 90% are singletons; the top ten hold 20% to 25%. Sequencing was performed on peripheral blood. These receptors all come from a woman aged 50 to 60 with acute or convalescent COVID-19. CDR3s include the opening cysteine and the closing phenylalanine or tryptophan. Each record gives: clone size, J gene, V gene, D gene, CDR3 DNA, CDR3 protein. A D gene is named only where the DNA matches it firmly. Size is stated for part of the rows, as once, few or many counts, or as a class when the clone is expanded.

once TRBJ2-3 TRBV24-1 NA TGTGCCACCAGTGATTTGGGACAGAACACAGATACGCAGTATTTT CATSDLGQNTDTQYF
NA TRBJ2-3 TRBV5-1 TRBD2 TGCGCCAGCAGCTCCGGACTAGCGGGGGGTTCAGATACGCAGTATTTT CASSSGLAGGSDTQYF
NA TRBJ2-1 TRBV9 NA TGTGCCAGCAGCGTAGCTCGCTACAATGAGCAGTTCTTC CASSVARYNEQFF
NA TRBJ2-5 TRBV9 NA TGTGCCAGCAGCGTCAGAGGTGGTCAAGAGACCCAGTACTTC CASSVRGGQETQYF
NA TRBJ1-3 TRBV11-3 TRBD1 TGTGCCAGCAGCTATGGGACAGACTCTGGAAACACCATATATTTT CASSYGTDSGNTIYF
NA TRBJ1-2 TRBV5-1 NA TGCGCCAGCAGCTGGGGGGGAGAAGTTAATTCCTATGGCTACACCTTC CASSWGGEVNSYGYTF
NA TRBJ2-1 TRBV9 NA TGTGCCAGCAGCGTATCAGGGGTCTCCTACAATGAGCAGTTCTTC CASSVSGVSYNEQFF
NA TRBJ1-5 TRBV12-3/TRBV12-4 NA TGTGCCAGCGGCCCTAATCAGCCCCAGCATTTT CASGPNQPQHF
NA TRBJ2-5 TRBV5-1 TRBD2 TGCGCCACTGGCGGCGGGGGGCAAGAGACCCAGTACTTC CATGGGGQETQYF
NA TRBJ2-5 TRBV21-1 NA TGTGCCAGCAGCAAAGCCGAGACAGGGGGCGATCAATGGGAGACCCAGTACTTC CASSKAETGGDQWETQYF
once TRBJ2-5 TRBV6-6 TRBD2 TGTGCCAGCAGAGACAGCGGGAGAAAAGAGACCCAGTACTTC CASRDSGRKETQYF
NA TRBJ2-2 TRBV10-3 TRBD1 TGTGCCATCAGTTCGACAGGGGTGAACACCGGGGAGCTGTTTTTT CAISSTGVNTGELFF
NA TRBJ2-1 TRBV7-2 TRBD2 TGTGCCAGCAGGCCAACTAGCGGGGGATCCTACAATGAGCAGTTCTTC CASRPTSGGSYNEQFF
NA TRBJ2-5 TRBV3-1/TRBV3-2 NA TGTGCCAGCAGCCGCCCGGGGGATTGGAACCAAGAGACCCAGTACTTC CASSRPGDWNQETQYF
NA TRBJ1-2 TRBV6-5 TRBD1 TGTGCCAGCAGTTCGGGACAGAGAAACTATGGCTACACCTTC CASSSGQRNYGYTF
NA TRBJ2-7 TRBV29-1 NA TGCAGCGGTGGACAGTCCGGCTCCTACGAGCAGTACTTC CSGGQSGSYEQYF
NA TRBJ2-5 TRBV7-9 NA TGTGCCAGCAGCTTAGGGCAGGCCACCTCACAAGAGACCCAGTACTTC CASSLGQATSQETQYF
NA TRBJ2-2 TRBV29-1 TRBD1 TGCAGCGGCTCCCAGGGGGACCCCGGGGAGCTGTTTTTT CSGSQGDPGELFF
NA TRBJ2-7 TRBV11-2 NA TGTGCCAGCAGCCCCCTCCGGCGAGGGAGCACCTACGAGCAGTACTTC CASSPLRRGSTYEQYF
NA TRBJ1-1 TRBV11-3 NA TGTGCCAGCAGCTCTAGCCGAGGCACTGAAGCTTTCTTT CASSSSRGTEAFF
NA TRBJ1-5 TRBV6-5 NA TGTGCCAGCGGCCGACAGATTAACCAGCCCCAGCATTTT CASGRQINQPQHF
once TRBJ1-2 TRBV27 TRBD1 TGTGCCAGCCGGACAGGGAGTAGGTTCGATGGCTACACCTTC CASRTGSRFDGYTF
NA TRBJ2-1 TRBV11-2 TRBD2 TGTGCCAGCAGCTTAGTTCCAGCGGGGAGCTCCTACAATGAGCAGTTCTTC CASSLVPAGSSYNEQFF
NA TRBJ2-5 TRBV11-1 NA TGTGCCAGCAGCCCGATCCGGGGATTCCAAGAGACCCAGTACTTC CASSPIRGFQETQYF
NA TRBJ1-6 TRBV28 NA TGTGCCAGCAGTTTCCCCCGGGTCAGGGGAAATTCACCCCTCCACTTT CASSFPRVRGNSPLHF
NA TRBJ1-1 TRBV7-3 NA TGTGCCAGCAGCTACTTCCGGGATTCCGAAGCTTTCTTT CASSYFRDSEAFF
once TRBJ2-2 TRBV7-6 NA TGTGCCAGCACCCCCAACAGAGCTCTTAGCGGGGAGCTGTTTTTT CASTPNRALSGELFF
NA TRBJ2-1 TRBV7-2 NA TGTGCCAGCAGCTTTACCGGCGGGGTTAGTGAGCAGTTCTTC CASSFTGGVSEQFF
NA TRBJ2-3 TRBV7-9 TRBD2 TGTGCCAGCAGCTTAGACGTTAGCGGGAGGGCAGATACGCAGTATTTT CASSLDVSGRADTQYF
NA TRBJ2-3 TRBV7-2 TRBD2 TGTGCCAGCAGCTTGGAGCGGGAATCAGATACGCAGTATTTT CASSLERESDTQYF
NA TRBJ1-1 TRBV5-4 NA TGTGCCAGCAGCTCGACAGGCCTCGGACCTGAAGCTTTCTTT CASSSTGLGPEAFF
NA TRBJ1-2 TRBV7-2 NA TGTGCCAGCTTGGGCATCCGCTATGGCTACACCTTC CASLGIRYGYTF
NA TRBJ2-7 TRBV7-2 TRBD1 TGTGCCAGCAGCTTAGGTTCACAGGGGGAAGCCTACGAGCAGTACTTC CASSLGSQGEAYEQYF
NA TRBJ2-3 TRBV5-4 NA TGTGCCAGCAGCTTCGGGGGTGGTACCACAGATACGCAGTATTTT CASSFGGGTTDTQYF
NA TRBJ1-1 TRBV29-1 NA TGCAGCGTCACACCCCGGGATCAAGCTTTCTTT CSVTPRDQAFF
NA TRBJ1-4 TRBV11-2 TRBD1 TGTGCCAGCAGCTCAAACAGGGGGCGAGAAAAACTGTTTTTT CASSSNRGREKLFF
NA TRBJ2-1 TRBV7-2 NA TGTGCCAGCATTCAGCCTAGCGTGCTCTACAATGAGCAGTTCTTC CASIQPSVLYNEQFF
NA TRBJ2-7 TRBV28 TRBD1 TGTGCCAGCAGTTTCGGGACAGGCTACGAGCAGTACTTC CASSFGTGYEQYF
few TRBJ2-1 TRBV9 NA TGTGCCAGCAGCGTAGTCAGAGAGCAGTTCTTC CASSVVREQFF
NA TRBJ2-7 TRBV4-3 NA TGCGCCAGCAGCCAAGAGGCCAACTCCTACGAGCAGTACTTC CASSQEANSYEQYF
NA TRBJ2-3 TRBV6-1 TRBD1 TGTGCCAGCAGTGTGAGGGCAGGGGGCGCGAGCGCAGATACGCAGTATTTT CASSVRAGGASADTQYF
NA TRBJ1-1 TRBV11-1 NA TGTGCCAGCAGCTTAGGCCCGAGCACTGAAGCTTTCTTT CASSLGPSTEAFF
NA TRBJ1-5 TRBV5-5 TRBD1 TGTGCCAGCTCCCTCGGTGGTGGTCAGGGGGCTTTTCAGCCCCAGCATTTT CASSLGGGQGAFQPQHF
NA TRBJ2-1 TRBV11-3 TRBD2 TGTGCCAGCAGCCCCGGGACTAGCGGGAGTTGGGGTGAGCAGTTCTTC CASSPGTSGSWGEQFF
NA TRBJ2-1 TRBV11-3 TRBD1 TGTGCCAGCAGCTTAGCGGCAGGGGGCTATGAGCAGTTCTTC CASSLAAGGYEQFF
few TRBJ2-7 TRBV10-1 TRBD2 TGCGCCAGCAGTGAGACCCCGTTAGCGGGGGCCCGCTCCTACGAGCAGTACTTC CASSETPLAGARSYEQYF
NA TRBJ1-1 TRBV7-9 TRBD1 TGTGCCAGCAGCTTAGCGGGACAGGGGCCTCGGGGCACTGAAGCTTTCTTT CASSLAGQGPRGTEAFF
NA TRBJ1-2 TRBV6-5 NA TGTGCCAGCAGTTACTCGGGGGGAACCGACTATGGCTACACCTTC CASSYSGGTDYGYTF
NA TRBJ1-6 TRBV7-2 TRBD1 TGTGCCAGCAGCCCCGGACAGGGCTTGCCCCTCCACTTT CASSPGQGLPLHF
NA TRBJ1-6 TRBV2 NA TGTGCCAGCAGTAACCAGGGAAATTCACCCCTCCACTTT CASSNQGNSPLHF
NA TRBJ2-2 TRBV5-4 TRBD2 TGTGCCAGCAGCTTGCTAGCGGGAGGGACCGGGGAGCTGTTTTTT CASSLLAGGTGELFF
NA TRBJ2-5 TRBV27 TRBD2 TGTGCCAGCAGTCCCCTGACTAGCGGGAGTGGAAGAGAGACCCAGTACTTC CASSPLTSGSGRETQYF
NA TRBJ2-5 TRBV10-3 TRBD2 TGTGCCATCAGTGGGGGACTAGCGGGAGGGCCGGAGACCCAGTACTTC CAISGGLAGGPETQYF
once TRBJ2-1 TRBV3-1/TRBV3-2 TRBD2 TGTGCCAGCAGCCAGAGGGGATTTAGCGGGAGAGGCAATGAGCAGTTCTTC CASSQRGFSGRGNEQFF